This record concerns one T cell receptor (beta chain) sequence. No antigen is known for it. No much larger clone exists at a distance of one base, and base qualities are not known. Collaborating institutions collected whole blood in K2EDTA tubes following their own protocols. For TCRbeta analysis, collaborator samples were shipped as frozen whole blood, as isolated PBMCs, or as DNA extracted from either sample type. Trimming takes 6 bases from V and 4 bases from J, and the germline ends sit 12 bases apart. CDR1 KGHSY and CDR2 FQNENV were looked up in the germline V gene. From cysteine to phenylalanine, the CDR3 is 13 amino acids long. Solely the CDR3 DNA is kept, with 39 bases framed from the first base. These data originate in a study of blood T cell repertoires in COVID-19 (dated by TCRdb to the early 2020s). For context, the study as a whole: The collaborator samples originated in the United States, Italy and Spain and spanned the acute and convalescent phases of COVID-19. The prospective study material was composed of cDNA or gDNA derived from T cells, B-cell-depleted T cells, or PBMCs. The dataset comprised deeply sampled blood TCRbeta repertoires from subjects exposed to, actively infected with, or recovered from COVID-19. The repertoires were released in a freely available public database intended as a resource for research on the immune response to SARS-CoV-2. Samples were obtained from the ongoing ImmuneRACE study (first 160 participants) and from roughly 1,300 subjects provided by 6 global collaborators. A de-identified subject ID, COVID-19 status, age in years and sex were almost always included in the sample metadata. Where available, HLA class I and class II types were taken from metadata supplied by the sample provider and were not determined by assay-based typing.

TCRbeta CDR3 regions were amplified from genomic DNA by means of the immunoSEQ Assay, a bias-controlled multiplex PCR. The published analysis was carried out like this. Within the assay, amplification of reference gene primers was used to estimate how many nucleated cells each sample contained. To quantify the absolute abundance of each unique TCRbeta CDR3 rearrangement, sequence reads were collapsed and filtered. For each sample, productive Simpson clonality was calculated by taking the square root of Simpson's diversity index across productive rearrangements. Drawn from immuneACCESS, this table holds only the in-frame rearrangements with V and J called that TCRdb kept. Clones are partly lost; checked studies trace under half to an unresolved V gene and leave the rest unexplained. V and J calls and clone size follow that table, whereas D and trimming were derived from the DNA. The sample table shows 230,000 or so clones, and more than 65% are seen once. The ten top clones hold 4% to 5.5% of the sample.

On the study overall, not on this receptor specifically: The amount of clinical and demographic metadata varied by source and participant and was provided uncurated.

What was sequenced was peripheral blood. The sequence was obtained from a man aged 50 to 60 with active or convalescent COVID-19. The rearranged chain carries TRBV16 and TRBJ1-1, and TRBD1 may be the D gene, going by 5 matching bases. The sequenced DNA is TGTGCCAGCAGGAGTCAGGGCCCCACTGAAGCTTTCTTT. The encoded protein is CASRSQGPTEAFF. The full variable domain, with segments outside the CDR3 supplied by the reference TRBV16 and TRBJ1-1 proteins, appears as GEEVAQTPKHLVRGEGQKAKLYCAPIKGHSYVFWYQQVLKNEFKFLISFQNENVFDETGMPKERFSAKCLPNSPCSLEIQATKLEDSAVYFCASRSQGPTEAFFGQGTRLTVV.